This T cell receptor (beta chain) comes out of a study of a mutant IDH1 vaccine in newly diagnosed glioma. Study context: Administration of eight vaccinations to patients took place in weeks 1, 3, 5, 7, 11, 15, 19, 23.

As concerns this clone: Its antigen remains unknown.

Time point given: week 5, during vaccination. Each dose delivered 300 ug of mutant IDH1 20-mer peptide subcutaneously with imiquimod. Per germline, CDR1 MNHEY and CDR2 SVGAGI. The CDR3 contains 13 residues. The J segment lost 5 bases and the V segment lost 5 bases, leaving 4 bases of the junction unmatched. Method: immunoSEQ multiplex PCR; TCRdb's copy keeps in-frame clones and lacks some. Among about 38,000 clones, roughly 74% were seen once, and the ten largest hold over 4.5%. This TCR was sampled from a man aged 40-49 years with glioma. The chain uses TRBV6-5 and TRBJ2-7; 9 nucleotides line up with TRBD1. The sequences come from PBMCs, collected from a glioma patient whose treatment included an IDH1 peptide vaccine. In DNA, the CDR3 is TGTGCCAGCAGTGGTGGGACAGGGAACGAGCAGTACTTC. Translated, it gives CASSGGTGNEQYF.